The clone carrying this TCR beta chain has only one observation. The antigen is unknown. TCRdb's table, derived via immunoSEQ multiplex PCR, lists solely in-frame clones and lacks some. Of about 82,000 clones in the sample, around nine tenths were seen once. The source of the sample is a study of OX40 agonist ivuxolimab in advanced cancers. Study in general: Patients treated during dose escalation were battling hepatocellular carcinoma, melanoma, renal cell or head and neck cancer. Overall study findings and caveats: Clonal expansion by week 6 occurred in CD4+ and CD8+ blood T cells (at 0.1 to 3.0 mg/kg). Mean expanded clone counts were higher in CD8+ than CD4+ T cells.

This receptor was obtained from an adult with an advanced solid tumor such as melanoma, head and neck, liver or kidney cancer. The source was CD4+ or CD8+ T cells sorted from blood, collected in a trial of the OX40 agonist ivuxolimab.

DNA of the CDR3: TGCGCCAGCAGCTTGGAAGTAAACACCGGGGAGCTGTTTTTT. Its translation: CASSLEVNTGELFF. V gene TRBV5-1 combines with J gene TRBJ2-2, with D hard to call. The V gene lost 0 bases and the J gene lost 2 bases, with 5 bases spanning the gap. This CDR3 comprises 14 residues. From germline, CDR1 is SGHRS and CDR2 YFSETQ.